The present T cell receptor beta chain was sequenced within a study of shared clonotypes between healthy human individuals. The germline V gene encodes CDR1 SGHDT and CDR2 YYEEEE. Deletions cut 4 bases from V and 4 bases from J, with 9 bases between. The CDR3 spans 12 residues. Each subset's genomic DNA was shared equally among a number of immunoSEQ plates. Profiled with immunoSEQ multiplex PCR; TCRdb holds only in-frame clones, not every one. This table has approximately 1.5 million clones, just under 99% appearing once. A note on this clone: The antigen is unknown.

Study-wide points: Non-shared clonotypes had lower generation probabilities than those shared by all four donors.

The specimen was naive CD4+ T cells sorted from blood. Noted subset: CD45RA+ positively selected. The chain recombines TRBV5-6 with TRBJ2-7; D perhaps matches TRBD2 (6 bases). This clonotype was obtained from a young man in good health. In DNA form, the CDR3 reads TGTGCCAGCAGCATGACTAGTTACGAGCAGTACTTC. Translating it yields CASSMTSYEQYF.